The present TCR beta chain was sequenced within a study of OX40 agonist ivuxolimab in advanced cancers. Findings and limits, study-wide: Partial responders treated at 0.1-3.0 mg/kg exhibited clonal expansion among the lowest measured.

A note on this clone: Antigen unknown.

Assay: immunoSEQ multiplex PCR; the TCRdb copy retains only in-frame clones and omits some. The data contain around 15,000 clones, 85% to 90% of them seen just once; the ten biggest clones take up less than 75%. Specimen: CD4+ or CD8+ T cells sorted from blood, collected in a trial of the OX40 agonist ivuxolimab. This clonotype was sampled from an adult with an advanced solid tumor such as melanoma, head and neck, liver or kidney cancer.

CDR3 coding DNA: TGCGCCAGCAGAGCAGGGGCTAGCAATCAGCCCCAGCATTTT. Translating gives CASRAGASNQPQHF. The chain employs TRBV10-2 and TRBJ1-5, with a weak D call TRBD1 (6 bases). With 6 bases removed from V and 0 bases from J, the gap between germline ends came to 9 bases. The CDR3 covers 14 residues. CDR1 is WSHSY and CDR2 is SAAADI in the germline V gene.